This T cell receptor (beta chain) stems from a study of pediatric ulcerative colitis. Study at large: Most patients had pancolitis, and two had left-sided colitis.

Worth noting for this clone: Its specificity is not known.

Each sample received Survey-level depth of up to 500,000 reads. Data came from immunoSEQ multiplex PCR; TCRdb stores just in-frame clones and leaves some out. Of roughly 37,000 clones in the sample, over 65% were seen once. Broader study findings: No controls had the two rectal clonotypes shared by ulcerative colitis patients. Clonal expansions reduced rectal repertoire diversity in acute severe colitis.

Trimming shortened V by 1 base and J by 5 bases, and 14 bases separated the two germline ends. CDR3 size: 16 residues. Germline CDR1 and CDR2: SNHLY and FYNNEI. The source is a girl aged 10 to 17 with moderate ulcerative colitis. The sample taken for sequencing was blood. This chain connects TRBV2 to TRBJ1-4, with unresolved D. CDR3 sequence (DNA): TGTGCCAGCAGTGAAGGTAGCGGCGGATTAAATGAAAAACTGTTTTTT. This translates into CASSEGSGGLNEKLFF.